This T cell receptor beta chain emerged from a study of radiotherapy plus CTLA-4 blockade in lung cancer. For the study at large: Objective responses were observed in 15% to 20% of patients, and disease control was achieved by 30% to 40%. Overall study findings and caveats: Response, reportedly, was best predicted by interferon-beta along with early blood T cell clone dynamics. Blood TCR clones of tumor origin expanded after radiotherapy plus ipilimumab.

The J segment lost 5 bases and the V segment lost 3 bases, leaving 19 bases of the junction unmatched. CDR3 size: 20 residues. CDR1 and CDR2 (germline): LGHNA, YNFKEQ. Data came from immunoSEQ multiplex PCR; TCRdb stores just in-frame clones and leaves some out. The table shows approximately 73,000 clones, with around 86% occurring only once. Those with chemo-refractory metastatic non-small-cell lung cancer were treated with focal radiation combined with CTLA-4 blockade using ipilimumab. Of note for this clone: The target antigen is unknown.

The material sequenced was peripheral blood, taken from a patient treated with radiotherapy plus ipilimumab. The chain joins TRBV4-2 to TRBJ2-1; 10 bases match TRBD2. The TCR was taken from a human donor with non-small cell lung cancer that progressed on radiotherapy plus ipilimumab. The CDR3 sequence is CASSHLDGLAENGFDNEQFF. CDR3 sequence (DNA): TGTGCCAGCAGCCACCTCGACGGACTAGCGGAGAACGGATTCGACAATGAGCAGTTCTTC.